The 15 T cell receptor beta chains below all came from one sample that was sequenced in a study of blood T cell repertoires in COVID-19 (dated by TCRdb to about 2020). Libraries were constructed by the immunoSEQ multiplex PCR assay. This immuneACCESS table, as held by TCRdb, lists in-frame sequences with V and J called but not all clones. Of the missing ones, under half trace to an unresolved V gene in checked studies; the others have no known cause. The sample includes roughly 50,000 clones, with 90% observed a single time. The top ten constitute roughly 3.9% of the sample. What was sequenced was peripheral blood. The receptors here all came from a man between 45 and 60 years old with acute or convalescent COVID-19.

The chain is built from TRBV19 and TRBJ2-7; a possible D gene is TRBD2 (6 bases). The V and J ends lost 5 bases and 0 bases respectively, with 14 bases between them. Looked up from germline, CDR1 is LNHDA and CDR2 is SQIVND (reference sequence). This CDR3 has 15 amino acids. The CDR3, as DNA: TGTGCCAGTAGTCCTGGGGGACTTAGCTCCTACGAGCAGTACTTC. The encoded protein is CASSPGGLSSYEQYF.

V and J are TRBV7-2 and TRBJ1-4; D may be TRBD1 (6 bases). There are 15 residues in the CDR3. The V end was cut by 5 bases, the J end by 5 bases, with 15 bases between. CDR1 and CDR2 from the germline V gene are SGHTA and FQGNSA. The CDR3 DNA follows: TGTGCCAGCAGCCCCGCCCCAGGGGTGAATGAAAAACTGTTTTTT. It specifies CASSPAPGVNEKLFF.

This rearrangement joins TRBV6-5 to TRBJ1-6; D not resolved. The V end was cut by 2 bases, the J end by 0 bases, with 5 bases between. The CDR3 is made up of 15 amino acids. CDR1 is MNHEY and CDR2 is SVGAGI in the germline V gene. DNA for the CDR3: TGTGCCAGCAGTTACGAGGGCTCCTATAATTCACCCCTCCACTTT. Translated: CASSYEGSYNSPLHF.

The rearrangement joins TRBV29-1 to TRBJ2-1; D is uncertain. Trimming shortened V by 4 bases and J by 1 base, and 2 bases separated the two germline ends. The CDR3 length is 11 residues. Looked up from germline, CDR1 is SQVTM and CDR2 is ANQGSEA. This chain's CDR3 is CSVASYNEQFF. The CDR3 DNA reads TGCAGCGTTGCTTCCTACAATGAGCAGTTCTTC.

The gene calls are TRBV4-1 and TRBJ2-5, with D possibly TRBD2 on 6 matching bases. The V gene lost 1 base and the J gene lost 2 bases, with 11 bases spanning the gap. The CDR3 is made up of 15 amino acids. Germline V lookup: CDR1 MGHRA, CDR2 YSYEKL. CDR3 in DNA: TGCGCCAGCAGCCAAGGACTAGAGAGACAAGAGACCCAGTACTTC. This codes for CASSQGLERQETQYF.

The chain couples TRBV10-1 to TRBJ1-4; 10 nucleotides line up with TRBD1. The trim removed 6 bases at V and 7 bases at J, leaving 11 bases unmatched. Germline V gene sequence: CDR1 WNHNN, CDR2 SYGVQD (reference sequence). This CDR3 is built from 16 residues. CDR3 coding DNA: TGCGCCAGCAGCCCGGCGGGGGACAGGGGATTTGAAAAACTGTTTTTT. This gives the protein CASSPAGDRGFEKLFF.

The rearrangement links TRBV7-9 to TRBJ2-2, with a possible D match to TRBD2 (5 bases). The CDR3 has 14 residues. Germline V gene data show CDR1 as SEHNR and CDR2 as FQNEAQ (reference sequence). V lost 5 bases and J lost 4, with 11 bases in between. In DNA form, the CDR3 reads TGTGCCAGCAGCCCTAGCCCAGGCACCGGGGAGCTGTTTTTT. This translates into CASSPSPGTGELFF.

The sample holds one count of this clone. This chain joins TRBV7-8 and TRBJ1-3, with D hard to call. Trimming removed 2 bases at V and 0 bases at J, with 8 bases between. The CDR3 spans 15 residues. Germline V gene data show CDR1 as SGHVS and CDR2 as FQNEAQ. CDR3 DNA sequence: TGTGCCAGCAGCTTATCAGGCCGCTCTGGAAACACCATATATTTT. Its translation: CASSLSGRSGNTIYF. Drawing the rest from reference TRBV7-8 and TRBJ1-3, the complete variable domain is GAGVSQSPRYKVAKRGQDVALRCDPISGHVSLFWYQQALGQGPEFLTYFQNEAQLDKSGLPSDRFFAERPEGSVSTLKIQRTQQEDSAVYLCASSLSGRSGNTIYFGEGSWLTVV.

The chain combines TRBV11-2 with TRBJ1-3; maybe TRBD1 (5 bases). V lost 1 base to trimming and J lost 0 bases, with 7 bases between them. Per the germline V gene, CDR1 is SGHAT and CDR2 is FQNNGV. CDR3 length: 15 residues. The CDR3 DNA reads as TGTGCCAGCAGCTTAGCCGGGGGCTCTGGAAACACCATATATTTT. This gives the protein CASSLAGGSGNTIYF.

The chain has TRBV21-1 and TRBJ2-1; the D segment call TRBD2 is taken from the table without a DNA check. TRBV21-1 is shown as a pseudogene. The CDR3 is made up of 18 amino acids. The CDR3: CASSKELARPGSYNEQFF. The CDR3 DNA follows: TGTGCCAGCAGCAAAGAACTAGCTCGGCCTGGCTCCTACAATGAGCAGTTCTTC.

The chain employs TRBV6-5 and TRBJ1-5, with D hard to call. The CDR3 totals 15 residues. Trimming removed 0 bases at V and 5 bases at J, with 11 bases between. The germline V gene encodes CDR1 MNHEY and CDR2 SVGAGI. The CDR3 reads CASSYSILAHQPQHF. CDR3 coding DNA: TGTGCCAGCAGTTACTCGATTTTGGCCCATCAGCCCCAGCATTTT.

This CDR3 reads CASSLHSLDPTEANYGYTF. CDR3 DNA sequence: TGTGCCAGCAGCTTACACTCTCTTGACCCGACGGAGGCAAACTATGGCTACACCTTC. This chain uses TRBV11-3 with TRBJ1-2; D unclear. The CDR3 extends over 19 amino acids. V lost 2 bases and J 2 bases, leaving 24 bases between the germline ends. The germline V gene has CDR1 SGHNT and CDR2 YENEEA.

This clone was seen a single time. This chain connects TRBV27 to TRBJ2-5, with D perhaps matching TRBD2 (5 bases). The germline V gene encodes CDR1 MNHEY and CDR2 SMNVEV (reference sequence). This CDR3 spans 14 amino acids. The V end lost 3 bases, the J end lost 1 base, and 9 bases lay between the germline ends. CDR3 amino acids: CASSFQSGQETQYF. For the CDR3, the DNA is TGTGCCAGCAGTTTTCAGAGCGGCCAAGAGACCCAGTACTTC.

This rearrangement joins TRBV5-1 to TRBJ2-3, with D maybe TRBD2 (6 bases). Germline V lookup: CDR1 SGHRS, CDR2 YFSETQ. There are 14 residues in the CDR3. Deletions cut 2 bases from V and 1 base from J, with 8 bases between. The DNA of the CDR3 is TGCGCCAGCAGCTTCCAGCGGGGCACAGATACGCAGTATTTT. It specifies CASSFQRGTDTQYF.

The chain joins TRBV7-2 to TRBJ2-3; 15 nucleotides line up with TRBD2. The CDR3 totals 15 residues. V shed 4 bases, J shed 7 bases, and the junction held 3 bases outside the gene matches. CDR1 SGHTA and CDR2 FQGNSA come from the germline V gene. CDR3 in amino acids: CASSSGLAGGYTQYF. CDR3 nucleotides: TGTGCCAGCAGCTCGGGACTAGCGGGAGGATATACGCAGTATTTT.